This TCR beta chain stems from a study of T-cell reconstitution after alpha-beta-depleted transplantation in children. Study conclusions and caveats: Where some patients showed high TCRbeta diversity at day 60, it came from recipient T cells and thymic progenitors that had survived. A year had passed since transplant, and T-cell counts and diversity by then came mostly from newly produced T cells. It was reported that alpha-beta T cells came from several hundred expanded graft clones (about two months after transplant).

V was shortened by 3 bases and J by 2 bases, with 10 bases between the two germline ends. The CDR3 is 14 residues long. CDR1 is SEHNR, CDR2 FQNEAQ, per germline (reference sequence). Unique molecular identifiers were incorporated during preparation of the TCRbeta library. TCRdb analysed the PCR reads with MiXCR anew, one entry per CDR3 protein. The table has around 16,000 distinct CDR3 sequences, about 7.7% seen once. This clonotype was picked up many times. Antigen unknown. The genes are TRBV7-9 and TRBJ1-1; D gene uncertain. The specimen comprised PBMCs, mostly from graft donor cells, sampled 60 days after TCRalphabeta/CD19-depleted stem cell transplant. The sequence was collected from a boy younger than two who had a stem cell transplant for Wiskott-Aldrich syndrome, so the T cells may come from the graft donor. CDR3: CASSFKDGNTEAFF. CDR3 DNA sequence: TGTGCCAGCAGCTTTAAGGACGGAAACACTGAAGCTTTCTTT.